This T cell receptor beta chain was captured by sequencing in a study of blood T cell repertoires in COVID-19. At the level of the study: The analysed material was cDNA or gDNA that came from T cells, B-cell-depleted T cells, or PBMCs.

The study recruited people aged roughly 18 to 100 years across about two dozen US areas. This clone was detected once. The protocol was immunoSEQ multiplex PCR, while the TCRdb copy is restricted to in-frame clones and leaves out a portion. The sample records just over 300,000 clones, roughly 89% being singletons. The ends were cut back, 8 bases at V and 11 bases at J, with 24 bases in the middle. Per the germline V gene, CDR1 is MDHEN and CDR2 is SYDVKM. The CDR3 contains 14 residues. The clonotype comes from a young woman with acute COVID-19. The chain combines TRBV28 with TRBJ1-1; possible D gene TRBD1, 6 bases. The sequencing input was PBMCs or T cells enriched from blood (not recorded which). The CDR3 nucleotides are TGTGCCAGCTCCCGGGGGGCTCAGGCAGGGCGGGCTTTCTTT. This codes for CASSRGAQAGRAFF.